This entry describes one TCR beta chain. The source of the sample is a study of T cell responses to AZD1222 COVID-19 vaccine. CDR3 size: 14 residues. Trimming stripped 9 bases from V and 7 bases from J, with 19 bases between. TCRdb's table, derived via immunoSEQ multiplex PCR, lists solely in-frame clones and lacks some. The table has 100,000 to 130,000 clones, 89% seen once. The chain couples TRBV23-1 to TRBJ2-1; D is perhaps TRBD1 or TRBD2 (5 bases each). TRBV23-1 is an ORF, and what it does is uncertain. The clonotype originates from an adult in good health. The sample consisted of peripheral blood, taken on day 0 of AZD1222 vaccination. The DNA for the CDR3 is TGCGCCAGTAAAGGGGTCCGGACGGGGAATGAGCAGTTCTTC. Translated: CASKGVRTGNEQFF.